These 19 T cell receptor beta chains came from one sample sequenced in a study of response to subunit inactivated influenza vaccine. TCRdb recomputed calls from the RT-PCR reads with MiXCR, one row per CDR3 protein. The table includes hundreds of thousands of distinct CDR3 sequences, approximately 15% detected once. The specimen comprised PBMCs from blood, sampled about 11 days after vaccination. These receptors originate from a man between 50 and 59 years old who received an inactivated influenza vaccine.

This clonotype has just a few counts. This chain joins TRBV6-1 and TRBJ2-7, with D perhaps matching TRBD1 (6 bases). This CDR3 region has 14 residues. V shed 5 bases and J shed 1 base, with 12 bases lying between them. The germline V gene has CDR1 MNHNS and CDR2 SASEGT. CDR3 protein: CASSRTGNSYEQYF. The CDR3 DNA reads TGTGCCAGCAGTCGTACAGGGAATTCCTACGAGCAGTACTTC.

This sequence joins TRBV6-2 or TRBV6-3 and TRBJ2-5; D is undetermined. With 2 bases removed from V and 1 base from J, the gap between germline ends came to 8 bases. CDR3 length equals 14 residues. The germline gives CDR1 MNHEY, CDR2 SVGEGT. The CDR3 protein is CASSYHGTQETQYF. CDR3 nucleotides: TGTGCCAGCAGTTACCACGGCACCCAAGAGACCCAGTACTTC.

Many counts were recorded for this clonotype. The chain employs TRBV18 and TRBJ2-1; D remains unclear. V lost 2 bases and J 4 bases, leaving 6 bases between the germline ends. Germline CDR1 KGHSH, CDR2 LQKENI. The CDR3 sequence is 13 residues long. DNA of the CDR3: TGTGCCAGCTCACCAGAAGTATACAATGAGCAGTTCTTC. Protein sequence: CASSPEVYNEQFF.

Many counts were recorded for this clonotype. This sequence joins TRBV7-8 and TRBJ2-1; D perhaps matches TRBD2 (6 bases). From germline, CDR1 is SGHVS and CDR2 FQNEAQ. This CDR3 region has 15 residues. Trimming stripped 1 base from V and 3 bases from J, with 10 bases between. The CDR3 reads CASSLGGVGYNEQFF. CDR3 DNA: TGTGCCAGCAGCTTAGGGGGGGTAGGCTACAATGAGCAGTTCTTC.

J is TRBJ2-7 and V is TRBV7-9, with TRBD1 matching over 9 bases. The germline CDR1 and CDR2 sequences are SEHNR and FQNEAQ (reference sequence). This CDR3 is built from 17 residues. Losses at the gene ends were 2 bases for V and 0 bases for J; bases not matched to a gene: 8. The CDR3 DNA follows: TGTGCCAGCAGCTTAAGAATTGGACAGGGGCACTCCTACGAGCAGTACTTC. It specifies CASSLRIGQGHSYEQYF.

The V call is TRBV16, the J call TRBJ2-6; no definite D call. The germline gives CDR1 KGHSY, CDR2 FQNENV. The ends were cut back, 4 bases at V and 5 bases at J, with 9 bases in the middle. The CDR3 sequence is 14 residues long. CDR3 in DNA: TGTGCCAGCAGCCTGGACGGAAGGGCCAACGTCCTGACTTTC. Translation gives CASSLDGRANVLTF.

This clonotype was counted a few times. This chain joins TRBV11-2 and TRBJ2-7; 7 positions match TRBD1. V was pared by 2 bases and J by 3 bases, with 4 bases of the junction left unmatched. CDR1 is SGHAT, CDR2 FQNNGV, per germline. This CDR3 has 14 amino acids. The CDR3 reads CASSLTGVDYEQYF. The CDR3 DNA is TGTGCCAGCAGCTTAACAGGGGTAGACTACGAGCAGTACTTC.

The table lists this clonotype with a few counts. The chain links TRBV4-1 to TRBJ1-1; 11 nucleotides match TRBD1. V lost 0 bases and J lost 3; bases outside the gene matches: 3. Looked up from germline, CDR1 is MGHRA and CDR2 is YSYEKL. This CDR3 is 16 amino acids long. The CDR3 sequence is CASSQDRTGGYTEAFF. DNA for the CDR3: TGCGCCAGCAGCCAAGATCGGACAGGGGGCTACACTGAAGCTTTCTTT.

The V gene is TRBV30, the J gene TRBJ2-2; 9 bases map to TRBD2. CDR3 length equals 17 residues. J was trimmed by 9 bases and V by 0 bases; bases with no gene match: 14. The germline CDR1 and CDR2 sequences are GTSNPN and SVGIG (reference sequence). This CDR3 reads CAWSVMSSGGRKRELFF. For the CDR3, the DNA is TGTGCCTGGAGTGTAATGAGTAGCGGGGGCCGCAAAAGGGAGCTGTTTTTT.

In nucleotides, the CDR3 is TGCGCCAGCAGCTTGGTGTTGGGGAGGGTTGTCGACGAGCAGTACTTC. Translated: CASSLVLGRVVDEQYF. The chain joins TRBV5-1 to TRBJ2-7; 7 nucleotides align to TRBD2. After removal of 0 bases from V and 5 bases from J, the junction contained 11 bases not matched to a gene. Germline V lookup: CDR1 SGHRS, CDR2 YFSETQ. The CDR3 loop spans 16 amino acids.

The chain has TRBV4-3 and TRBJ2-2; D might be TRBD2 (6 bases). CDR1 LGHNA and CDR2 YSLEER come from the germline V gene. This CDR3 is 15 amino acids long. Deletions cut 1 base from V and 3 bases from J, with 9 bases between. CDR3 nucleotides: TGCGCCAGCAGCCAAGTAGCGGCCTACACCGGGGAGCTGTTTTTT. It codes for CASSQVAAYTGELFF.

The rearrangement joins TRBV7-7 to TRBJ2-3, with 14 bases fitting TRBD2. This CDR3 contains 21 residues. Germline V gene lookup returns CDR1 SSHAT and CDR2 FNYEAQ (reference sequence). The V segment lost 5 bases and the J segment 4 bases; nucleotides outside the gene matches: 20. The CDR3 sequence: CASSAQPGTSGSFREADTQYF. The CDR3 coding sequence is TGTGCCAGCAGCGCTCAACCCGGGACTAGCGGGAGTTTTCGGGAGGCAGATACGCAGTATTTT. The variable domain in full, with the rest retrieved from reference TRBV7-7 and TRBJ2-3, is GAGVSQSPRYKVTKRGQDVTLRCDPISSHATLYWYQQALGQGPEFLTYFNYEAQPDKSGLPSDRFSAERPEGSISTLTIQRTEQRDSAMYRCASSAQPGTSGSFREADTQYFGPGTRLTVL.

CDR3 bases: TGTGCCAGCAGCTTACTGGATTTTGGACAGGGTGAAGGCTACACCTTC. It specifies CASSLLDFGQGEGYTF. The chain carries TRBV7-9 and TRBJ1-2, with 8 bases that match TRBD1. Germline assignment: CDR1 SEHNR and CDR2 FQNEAQ (reference sequence). CDR3 length equals 16 residues. Losses at the gene ends were 2 bases for V and 8 bases for J; bases not matched to a gene: 13.

The chain has TRBV10-3 and TRBJ2-3; no clear D. The CDR3 has 11 amino acids. V was clipped by 3 bases and J by 5 bases, with 3 bases between them. CDR1 is ENHRY and CDR2 is SYGVKD in the germline V gene. CDR3 residues: CAISEVDTQYF. The CDR3, as DNA: TGTGCCATCAGTGAAGTAGATACGCAGTATTTT.

This clonotype was counted at least ten times. V usage is TRBV6-2 or TRBV6-3 and J usage is TRBJ2-3; D remains unclear. Trimming removed 0 bases from V and 6 bases from J, with 10 bases in between. Germline V gives CDR1 MNHEY, CDR2 SVGEGT. The CDR3 is 14 amino acids. The CDR3 DNA is TGTGCCAGCAGTTACTCGGGTACTTCCGATACGCAGTATTTT. Translated: CASSYSGTSDTQYF.

This clonotype was picked up many times. The chain is built from TRBV12-3 or TRBV12-4 and TRBJ2-7; 7 bases agree with TRBD2. This CDR3 has 15 amino acids. The trim removed 6 bases at V and 1 base at J, leaving 9 bases unmatched. Here the CDR3 DNA reads TGTGCCAGCAGCCCTGGGGCTAGCGGTTCCTACGAGCAGTACTTC. Translating it yields CASSPGASGSYEQYF.

The chain has TRBV20-1 and TRBJ1-2, with TRBD1 identical over 7 bases. With V trimmed by 3 bases and J by 4 bases, 11 bases remained unmatched. Germline V CDR1 and CDR2: DFQATT, SNEGSKA (reference sequence). The CDR3 runs 15 residues. The CDR3, as DNA: TGCAGTGCTAGGAATCGGGACAGAGCCTTCTATGGCTACACCTTC. It encodes CSARNRDRAFYGYTF.

The sample holds a few counts of this clonotype. The chain links TRBV7-9 to TRBJ1-1; D is possibly TRBD1 (6 bases). CDR1 is SEHNR, CDR2 FQNEAQ, per germline (reference sequence). This CDR3 comprises 15 residues. The V gene lost 5 bases and the J gene lost 6 bases, with 19 bases spanning the gap. Written as DNA, the CDR3 is TGTGCCAGCAGCCGGGGGGGGGCTGCTTACCCTGAAGCTTTCTTT. As protein: CASSRGGAAYPEAFF.

This clonotype was picked up a small number of times. The CDR3 protein is CSAIPGTGGYEQYF. For the CDR3, the DNA is TGCAGTGCTATCCCCGGGACAGGGGGCTACGAGCAGTACTTC. V and J are TRBV20-1 and TRBJ2-7, with 11 nucleotides matching TRBD1. The CDR3 sequence is 14 residues long. CDR1 and CDR2 (germline): DFQATT, SNEGSKA (reference sequence). The V and J ends lost 4 bases and 3 bases, in that order; junction bases with no gene match: 5.